This T cell receptor (beta chain) was sequenced for a study of blood T cell repertoires in COVID-19. V was clipped by 3 bases and J by 2 bases; unmatched bases: 3. The CDR3 loop spans 13 amino acids. Germline lookup yields CDR1 GTSNPN and CDR2 SVGIG (reference sequence). Some clones are missing from TCRdb's copy, which holds only in-frame ones; the method was immunoSEQ multiplex PCR. This table has over 300,000 clones, 70% to 90% appearing once. Material for sequencing was PBMCs or T cells enriched from blood (not recorded which). The sequence derives from a woman in her 30s who had recovered from COVID-19. The V gene is TRBV30, the J gene TRBJ1-2, with 7 bases matching TRBD1. This chain's CDR3 is CAWSAQGNYGYTF. In DNA form, the CDR3 reads TGTGCCTGGAGCGCACAGGGGAACTATGGCTACACCTTC.